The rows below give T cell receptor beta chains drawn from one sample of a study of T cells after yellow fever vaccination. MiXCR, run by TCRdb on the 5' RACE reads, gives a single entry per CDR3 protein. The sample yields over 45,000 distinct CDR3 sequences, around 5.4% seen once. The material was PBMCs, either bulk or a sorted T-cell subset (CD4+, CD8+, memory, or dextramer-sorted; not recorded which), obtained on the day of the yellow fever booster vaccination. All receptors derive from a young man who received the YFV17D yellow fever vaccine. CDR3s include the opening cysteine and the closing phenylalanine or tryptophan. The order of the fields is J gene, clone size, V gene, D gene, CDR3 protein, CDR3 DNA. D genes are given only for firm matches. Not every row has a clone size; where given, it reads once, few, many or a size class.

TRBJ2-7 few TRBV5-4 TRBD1 CASSPEDRASSYEQYF TGTGCCAGCAGCCCGGAGGACAGGGCGAGCTCCTACGAGCAGTACTTC
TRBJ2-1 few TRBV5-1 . CASTLGDNEQFF TGCGCCAGCACGTTGGGGGACAATGAGCAGTTCTTC
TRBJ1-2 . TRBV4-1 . CASSQVGLGRGYGYTF TGCGCCAGCAGCCAAGTAGGCTTGGGGCGGGGCTATGGCTACACCTTC
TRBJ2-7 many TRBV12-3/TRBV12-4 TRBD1 CASRTGFYEQYF TGTGCCAGCAGGACAGGGTTCTACGAGCAGTACTTC
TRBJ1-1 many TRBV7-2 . CASSLEPGVGSRSRAFF TGTGCCAGCAGCTTAGAACCGGGGGTGGGGTCCCGTTCTCGAGCTTTCTTT
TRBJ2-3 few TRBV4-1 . CASSRDGAPGTDTQYF TGCGCCAGCAGCCGGGACGGGGCCCCTGGCACAGATACGCAGTATTTT
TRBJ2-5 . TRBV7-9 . CASSPGDPRQTQYF TGTGCCAGCAGCCCAGGGGACCCGAGGCAGACCCAGTACTTC
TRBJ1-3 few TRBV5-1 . CASSLAQGTDGNTIYF TGCGCCAGCAGCTTGGCCCAAGGGACGGATGGAAACACCATATATTTT
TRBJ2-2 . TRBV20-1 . CSARGGETANTGELFF TGCAGTGCTAGAGGCGGGGAAACCGCGAACACCGGGGAGCTGTTTTTT
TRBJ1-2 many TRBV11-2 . CASSGGALNYGYTF TGTGCCAGCAGCGGCGGAGCCCTAAACTATGGCTACACCTTC
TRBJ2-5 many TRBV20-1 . CSARDADSPFQETQYF TGCAGTGCTAGAGACGCGGACTCGCCATTTCAAGAGACCCAGTACTTC
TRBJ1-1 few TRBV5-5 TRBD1 CASRRTGEGNTEAFF TGTGCCAGCAGGAGGACAGGGGAAGGGAACACTGAAGCTTTCTTT
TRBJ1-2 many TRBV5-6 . CASSLGRAGGYTF TGTGCCAGCAGCTTGGGGAGGGCTGGTGGCTACACCTTC
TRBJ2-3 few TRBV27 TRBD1 CASRRRDRVNDTQYF TGTGCCAGCAGGCGCCGGGACAGGGTGAATGATACGCAGTATTTT
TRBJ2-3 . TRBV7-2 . CASSWGRPDTQYF TGTGCCAGCAGCTGGGGACGCCCAGATACGCAGTATTTT
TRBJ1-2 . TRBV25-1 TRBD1 CASSARFGTGNYGYTF TGTGCCAGCAGTGCCAGGTTCGGGACAGGGAACTATGGCTACACCTTC
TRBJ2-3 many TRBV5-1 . CASSLAQGTDTQYF TGCGCCAGCAGCTTGGCACAGGGCACAGATACGCAGTATTTT
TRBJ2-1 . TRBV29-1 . CSVEVPEGDFLSYNEQFF TGCAGCGTTGAAGTCCCTGAAGGAGACTTTCTATCCTACAATGAGCAGTTCTTC
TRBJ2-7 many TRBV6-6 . CASSYSTQGQYEQYF TGTGCCAGCAGTTACTCGACCCAGGGGCAATACGAGCAGTACTTC
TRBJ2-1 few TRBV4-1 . CASSLRGSGNEQFF TGCGCCAGCAGCCTAAGGGGATCGGGGAATGAGCAGTTCTTC
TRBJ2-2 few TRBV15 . CATSRGRGTGELFF TGTGCCACCAGCAGAGGTCGGGGCACCGGGGAGCTGTTTTTT
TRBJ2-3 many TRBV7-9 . CASRPLTDTQYF TGTGCCAGCAGGCCCCTCACAGATACGCAGTATTTT
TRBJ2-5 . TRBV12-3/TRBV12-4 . CASSSGRGETQYF TGTGCCAGCAGTTCGGGACGGGGGGAGACCCAGTACTTC
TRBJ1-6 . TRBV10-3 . CAISEMESANSPLHF TGTGCCATCAGTGAAATGGAATCGGCAAATTCACCCCTCCACTTT
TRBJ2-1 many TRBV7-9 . CASRLEGSSSYNEQFF TGTGCCAGCAGGTTGGAGGGGTCCAGCTCCTACAATGAGCAGTTCTTC
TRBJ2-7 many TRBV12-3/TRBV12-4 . CASSLADYEQYF TGTGCCAGCAGTTTAGCTGATTACGAGCAGTACTTC
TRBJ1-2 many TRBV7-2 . CASSFGYGYTF TGTGCCAGCAGCTTTGGCTATGGCTACACCTTC
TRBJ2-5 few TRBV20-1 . CSATGDGETQYF TGCAGTGCTACAGGGGACGGAGAGACCCAGTACTTC
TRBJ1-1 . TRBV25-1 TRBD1 CASSAGTGLSFF TGTGCCAGCAGTGCCGGGACAGGCTTGTCTTTCTTT
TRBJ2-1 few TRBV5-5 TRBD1 CASSLGDRGYAEQFF TGTGCCAGCAGCTTGGGGGACAGGGGGTATGCTGAGCAGTTCTTC
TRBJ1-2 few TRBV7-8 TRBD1 CASSPPGGWGYTF TGTGCCAGCAGCCCCCCAGGGGGATGGGGGTACACCTTC
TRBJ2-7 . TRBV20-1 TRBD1 CSASDRGLYEQYF TGCAGTGCTTCGGACAGGGGGCTGTACGAGCAGTACTTC
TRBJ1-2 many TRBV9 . CASSVVTQPYGYTF TGTGCCAGCAGCGTAGTAACCCAGCCCTATGGCTACACCTTC
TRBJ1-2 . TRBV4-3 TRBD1 CASSQDVLGGTGLYGYTF TGCGCCAGCAGCCAAGATGTACTAGGAGGGACAGGACTATATGGCTACACCTTC
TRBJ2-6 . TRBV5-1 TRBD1 CASREGQGISGANVLTF TGCGCCAGCAGGGAGGGACAGGGGATCTCTGGGGCCAACGTCCTGACTTTC
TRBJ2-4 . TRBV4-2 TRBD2 CASSDLAGGSHIQYF TGTGCCAGCAGCGACTTAGCGGGGGGATCCCACATTCAGTACTTC
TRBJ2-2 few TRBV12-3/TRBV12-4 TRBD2 CAINGGAGTGELFF TGTGCCATCAACGGGGGGGCCGGCACCGGGGAGCTGTTTTTT
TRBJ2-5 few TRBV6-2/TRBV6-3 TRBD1 CASILGQGLETQYF TGTGCCAGCATCCTCGGACAGGGTCTAGAGACCCAGTACTTC
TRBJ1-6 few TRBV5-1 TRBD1 CASSPKRGPASPLHF TGCGCCAGCAGCCCCAAAAGGGGGCCGGCTTCACCCCTCCACTTT
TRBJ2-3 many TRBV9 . CASSAGAGAMDTQYF TGTGCCAGCAGCGCAGGGGCGGGGGCGATGGATACGCAGTATTTT
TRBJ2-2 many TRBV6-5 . CASSYSTGELFF TGTGCCAGCAGTTACTCGACCGGGGAGCTGTTTTTT